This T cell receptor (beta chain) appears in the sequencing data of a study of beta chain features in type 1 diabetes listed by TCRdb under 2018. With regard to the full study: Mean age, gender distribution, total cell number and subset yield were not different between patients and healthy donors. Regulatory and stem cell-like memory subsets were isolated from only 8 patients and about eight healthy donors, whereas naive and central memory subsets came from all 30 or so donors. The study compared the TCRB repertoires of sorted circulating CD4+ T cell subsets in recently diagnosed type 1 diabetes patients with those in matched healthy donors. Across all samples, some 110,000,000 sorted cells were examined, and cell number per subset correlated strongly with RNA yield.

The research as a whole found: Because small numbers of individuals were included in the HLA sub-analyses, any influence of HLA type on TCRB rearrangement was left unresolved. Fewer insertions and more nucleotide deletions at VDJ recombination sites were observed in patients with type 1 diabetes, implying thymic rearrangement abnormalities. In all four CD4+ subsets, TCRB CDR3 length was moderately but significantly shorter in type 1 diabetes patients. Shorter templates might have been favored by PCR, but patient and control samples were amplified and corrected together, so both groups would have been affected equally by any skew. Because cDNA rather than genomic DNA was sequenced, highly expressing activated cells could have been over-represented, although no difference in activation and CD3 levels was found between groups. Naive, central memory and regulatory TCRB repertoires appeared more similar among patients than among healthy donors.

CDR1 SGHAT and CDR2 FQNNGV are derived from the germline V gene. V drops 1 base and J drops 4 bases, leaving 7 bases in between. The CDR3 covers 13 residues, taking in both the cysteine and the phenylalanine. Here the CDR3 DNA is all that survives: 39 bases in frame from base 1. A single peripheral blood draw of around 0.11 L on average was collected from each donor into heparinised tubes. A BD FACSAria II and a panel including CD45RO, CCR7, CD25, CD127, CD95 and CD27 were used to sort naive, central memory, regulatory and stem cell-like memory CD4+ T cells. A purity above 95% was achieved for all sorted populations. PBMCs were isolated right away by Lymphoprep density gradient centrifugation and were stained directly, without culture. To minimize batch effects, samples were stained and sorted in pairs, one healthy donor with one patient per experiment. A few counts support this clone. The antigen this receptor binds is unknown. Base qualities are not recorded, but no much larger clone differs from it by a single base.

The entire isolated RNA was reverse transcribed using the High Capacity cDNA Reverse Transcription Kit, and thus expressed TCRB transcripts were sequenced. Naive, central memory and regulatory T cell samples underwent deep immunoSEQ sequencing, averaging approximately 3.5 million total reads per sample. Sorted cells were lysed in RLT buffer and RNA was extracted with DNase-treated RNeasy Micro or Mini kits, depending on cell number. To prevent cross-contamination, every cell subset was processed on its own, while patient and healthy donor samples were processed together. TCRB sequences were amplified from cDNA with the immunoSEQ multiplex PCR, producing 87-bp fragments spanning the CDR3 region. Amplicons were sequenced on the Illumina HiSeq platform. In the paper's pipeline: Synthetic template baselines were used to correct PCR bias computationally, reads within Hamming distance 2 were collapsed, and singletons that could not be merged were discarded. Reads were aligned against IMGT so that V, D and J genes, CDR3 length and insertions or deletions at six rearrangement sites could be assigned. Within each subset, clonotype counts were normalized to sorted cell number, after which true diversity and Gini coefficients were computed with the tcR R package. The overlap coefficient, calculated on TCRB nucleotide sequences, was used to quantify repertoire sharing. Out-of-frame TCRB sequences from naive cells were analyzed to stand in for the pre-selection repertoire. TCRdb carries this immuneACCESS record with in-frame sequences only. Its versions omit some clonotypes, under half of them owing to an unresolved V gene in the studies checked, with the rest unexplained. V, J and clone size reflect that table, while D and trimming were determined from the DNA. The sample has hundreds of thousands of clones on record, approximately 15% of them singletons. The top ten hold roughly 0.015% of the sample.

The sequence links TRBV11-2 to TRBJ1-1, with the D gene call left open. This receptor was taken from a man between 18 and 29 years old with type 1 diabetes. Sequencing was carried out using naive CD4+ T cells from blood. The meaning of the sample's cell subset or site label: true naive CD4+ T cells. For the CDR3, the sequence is CASSLVESTEAFF. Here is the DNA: TGTGCCAGCAGCTTAGTTGAGAGCACTGAAGCTTTCTTT.